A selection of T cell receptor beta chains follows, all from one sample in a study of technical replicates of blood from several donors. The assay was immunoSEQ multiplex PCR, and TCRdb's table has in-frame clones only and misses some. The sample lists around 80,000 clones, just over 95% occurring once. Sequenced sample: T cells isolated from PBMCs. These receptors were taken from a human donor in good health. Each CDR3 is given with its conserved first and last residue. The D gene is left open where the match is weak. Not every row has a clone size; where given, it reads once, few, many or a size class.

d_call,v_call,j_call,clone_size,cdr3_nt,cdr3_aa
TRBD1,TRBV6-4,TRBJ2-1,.,TGTGCCAGCAGTCTGGGACAGGGAAGGGGTTGGGATTACAATGAGCAGTTCTTC,CASSLGQGRGWDYNEQFF
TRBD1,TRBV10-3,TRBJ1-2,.,TGTGCCATCAGTGAGTCACCTACCCGACGGCAGGGGGCCCTTGCGCGCTATGGCTACACCTTC,CAISESPTRRQGALARYGYTF
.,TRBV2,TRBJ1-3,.,TGTGCCAGCAGGCAGGGGACGAGCTCTGGAAACACCATATATTTT,CASRQGTSSGNTIYF
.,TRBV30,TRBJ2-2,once,TGTGCCTGGTCGACTAGCGGGGAGCTGTTTTTT,CAWSTSGELFF
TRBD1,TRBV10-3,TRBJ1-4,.,TGTGCCATCAGTGAGTCAGGAACGACAGGGGGGCATGAAAAACTGTTTTTT,CAISESGTTGGHEKLFF
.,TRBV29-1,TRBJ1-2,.,TGCAGCGTTGATAGGGGCCCTTATGGCTACACCTTC,CSVDRGPYGYTF
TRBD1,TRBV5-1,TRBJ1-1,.,TGCGCCAGTAGAGAGACAGGGGCTGGGGGAACTGAAGCTTTCTTT,CASRETGAGGTEAFF
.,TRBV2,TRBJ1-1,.,TGTGCCAGCCCCGTTTTCACTGAAGCTTTCTTT,CASPVFTEAFF
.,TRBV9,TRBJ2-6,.,TGTGCCAGCAGCCCTACAGGGAGTGGGGCCAACGTCCTGACTTTC,CASSPTGSGANVLTF
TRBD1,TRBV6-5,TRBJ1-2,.,TGTGCCAGCAGTTTCAGGGGGTCCTACTATGGCTACACCTTC,CASSFRGSYYGYTF
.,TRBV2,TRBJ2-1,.,TGTGCCAGCAGTGAAGGTTGGCTCAGCTCCTACAATGAGCAGTTCTTC,CASSEGWLSSYNEQFF
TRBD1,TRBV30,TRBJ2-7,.,TGTGCCTGTTCGGACAGGGTAGGCTACGAGCAGTACTTC,CACSDRVGYEQYF
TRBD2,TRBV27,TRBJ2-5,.,TGTGCCAGCTGGGACGGACTAGCGGCCTCAAAACAAGAGACCCAGTACTTC,CASWDGLAASKQETQYF
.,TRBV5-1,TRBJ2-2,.,TGCGCCAGCAGCTTGGGACTAGATATCACCGGGGAGCTGTTTTTT,CASSLGLDITGELFF
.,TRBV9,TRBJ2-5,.,TGTGCCAGCAGCGCGACAGGCCTTTTCCAAGAGACCCAGTACTTC,CASSATGLFQETQYF
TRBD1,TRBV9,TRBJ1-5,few,TGTGCCAGCAGCGTAGGCACAGGGGGAAGAAATCAGCCCCAGCATTTT,CASSVGTGGRNQPQHF
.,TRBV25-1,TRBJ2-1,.,TGTGCCAGCAGTATGGCAGTTCATCAGTTCTTC,CASSMAVHQFF
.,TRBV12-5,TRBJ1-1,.,TGTGCTAGTGGTCCTGGGGGGAGGAACACTGAAGCTTTCTTT,CASGPGGRNTEAFF
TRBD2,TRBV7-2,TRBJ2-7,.,TGTGCCAGCAGCTTAGTCCCTAGCGGGATAGGGTACGAGCAGTACTTC,CASSLVPSGIGYEQYF
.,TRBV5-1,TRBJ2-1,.,TGCGCCAGCAGCCCGAGCTCCTACAATGAGCAGTTCTTC,CASSPSSYNEQFF
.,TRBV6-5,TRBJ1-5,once,TGTGCCAGCAGCCACACTGACAGTATATTTCAGCCCCAGCATTTT,CASSHTDSIFQPQHF
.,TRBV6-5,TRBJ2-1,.,TGTGCCAGCAGTTACGGGCTGCCTAATGAGCAGTTCTTC,CASSYGLPNEQFF
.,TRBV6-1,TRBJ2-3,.,TGTGCCAGCAGTGAAGGGTCCGGGGGTACGCAGTATTTT,CASSEGSGGTQYF
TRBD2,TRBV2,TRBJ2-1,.,TGTGCCAGCAGTGTAGAGCGGGAGAATGAGCAGTTCTTC,CASSVERENEQFF
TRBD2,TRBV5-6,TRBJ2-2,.,TGTGCCAGCAGCTACCTAGCGGCGAACACCGGGGAGCTGTTTTTT,CASSYLAANTGELFF
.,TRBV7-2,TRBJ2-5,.,TGTGCCAGCAGCTTAGCGAGTCGAGGGCGCCGGGAGACCCAGTACTTC,CASSLASRGRRETQYF
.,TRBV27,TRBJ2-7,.,TGTGCCAGCAGTTTATACCCCGACCGAGCGTCCTACGAGCAGTACTTC,CASSLYPDRASYEQYF
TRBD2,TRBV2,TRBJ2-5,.,TGTGCCAGCAGCCGAAGCGGGAGTATGAAAGAGACCCAGTACTTC,CASSRSGSMKETQYF
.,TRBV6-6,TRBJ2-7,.,TGTGCCAGCAGTTATCTTCCCAAGAGTGAGCAGTACTTC,CASSYLPKSEQYF
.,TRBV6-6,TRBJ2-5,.,TGTGCCAGCAGTTTTATGGAGACCCAGTACTTC,CASSFMETQYF
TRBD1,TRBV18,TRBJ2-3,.,TGTGCCAGCTCACCTTCGGACAGGGAGGCAGATACGCAGTATTTT,CASSPSDREADTQYF
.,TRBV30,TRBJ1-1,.,TGTGCCTGGAGTGTGCCAGATACTGAAGCTTTCTTT,CAWSVPDTEAFF
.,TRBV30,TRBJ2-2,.,TGTGCCTGGAGGTCGGTTACCGGGGAGCTGTTTTTT,CAWRSVTGELFF
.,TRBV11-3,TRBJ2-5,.,TGTGCCAGCAGCTTAGGAGGTTGGGCGGGAGAGACCCAGTACTTC,CASSLGGWAGETQYF
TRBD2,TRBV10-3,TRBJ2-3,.,TGTGCCATCAGTGAGTTTCCTAGCGGGGCTAGCACAGATACGCAGTATTTT,CAISEFPSGASTDTQYF
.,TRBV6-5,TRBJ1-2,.,TGTGCCAGCAGTTCGGGGGGAGCCGGCTACACCTTC,CASSSGGAGYTF
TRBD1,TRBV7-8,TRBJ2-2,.,TGTGCCAGCAGCTTATTACAGGGGGTCGGGGAGCTGTTTTTT,CASSLLQGVGELFF
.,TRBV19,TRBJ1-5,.,TGTGCCAGTAGTATCCGCTTCGGGACTAGCGACAATCAGCCCCAGCATTTT,CASSIRFGTSDNQPQHF
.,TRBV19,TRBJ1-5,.,TGTGCCAGTAGTATCTCGCCACGCGGGCTTTATCAGCCCCAGCATTTT,CASSISPRGLYQPQHF
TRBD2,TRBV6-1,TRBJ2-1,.,TGTGCCAGCAGTGACCCTAGCGGGGGCAATGAGCAGTTCTTC,CASSDPSGGNEQFF
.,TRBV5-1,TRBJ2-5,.,TGCGCCAGCAGCTGGGCCCAGGGGCAGGGAGAGACCCAGTACTTC,CASSWAQGQGETQYF
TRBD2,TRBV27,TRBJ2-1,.,TGTGCCAGCAGCCTCACTAGCGGGAGGGCTGATGAGCAGTTCTTC,CASSLTSGRADEQFF
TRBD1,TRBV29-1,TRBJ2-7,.,TGCAGCGTTGAGAGGGGACAGGGTACTCTCGAGCAGTACTTC,CSVERGQGTLEQYF
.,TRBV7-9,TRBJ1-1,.,TGTGCCAGCAGCCCGCTGACCCCGAGGGCTTTCTTT,CASSPLTPRAFF
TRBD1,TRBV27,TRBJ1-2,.,TGTGCCAGCAGTTTAGCCAGGGGGTACGATGGCTACACCTTC,CASSLARGYDGYTF
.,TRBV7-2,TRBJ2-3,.,TGTGCCAGCAGCCGGGACTATACGCAGTATTTT,CASSRDYTQYF
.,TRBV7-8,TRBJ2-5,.,TGTGCCAGCAGCACTGTAGGGATCAGGGGTGGTGAGACCCAGTACTTC,CASSTVGIRGGETQYF
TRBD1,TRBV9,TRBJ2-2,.,TGTGCCAGCAGCCCATACACAGGGGTAGGGGCCGGGGAGCTGTTTTTT,CASSPYTGVGAGELFF
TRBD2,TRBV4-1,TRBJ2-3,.,TGCGCCAGCAGCCGGACTAGCGGGAGCACAGATACGCAGTATTTT,CASSRTSGSTDTQYF